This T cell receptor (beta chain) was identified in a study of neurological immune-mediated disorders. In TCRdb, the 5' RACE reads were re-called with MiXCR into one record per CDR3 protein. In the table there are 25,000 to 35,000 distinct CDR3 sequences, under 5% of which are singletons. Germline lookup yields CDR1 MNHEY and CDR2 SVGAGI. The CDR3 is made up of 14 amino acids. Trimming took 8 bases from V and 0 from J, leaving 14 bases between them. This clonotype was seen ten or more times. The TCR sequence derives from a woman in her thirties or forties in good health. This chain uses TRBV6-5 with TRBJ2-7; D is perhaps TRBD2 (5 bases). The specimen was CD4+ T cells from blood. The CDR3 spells CASRPTDYSYEQYF. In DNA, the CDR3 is TGTGCCAGCCGACCGACTGACTACTCCTACGAGCAGTACTTC.